These 22 T cell receptor beta chains came from one sample sequenced in a study of cytotoxic CD8 clonotypes in ibrutinib-treated CLL (TCRdb year 2021). According to the study, the label for this sample's time point signals: progressive disease on ibrutinib. Library method: the immunoSEQ multiplex PCR assay. What TCRdb holds here is the immuneACCESS table cut down to in-frame rearrangements. Part of the clones is not present; checked against another copy, under half of the missing clones reflect an unresolved V gene, and the others are unexplained. The sample has approximately 67,000 clones on record, approximately 80% of them singletons. Of the sample, roughly 7.1% is held by the ten largest clones. Material: PBMCs, obtained at disease progression, from a patient treated with ibrutinib. All receptors come from a human donor with chronic lymphocytic leukemia.

The sample holds one count of this clone. J is TRBJ1-2 and V is TRBV19; D is possibly TRBD1 (5 bases). V was pared by 3 bases and J by 10 bases, with 18 bases between. The CDR3 loop spans 14 amino acids. Germline-derived CDR1 and CDR2 are LNHDA and SQIVND (reference sequence). CDR3 nucleotides: TGTGCCAGTAGTATCATTTCGGGGGGAGACGACTACACCTTC. It codes for CASSIISGGDDYTF. Looking up the rest from reference TRBV19 and TRBJ1-2 gives the full variable domain: DGGITQSPKYLFRKEGQNVTLSCEQNLNHDAMYWYRQDPGQGLRLIYYSQIVNDFQKGDIAEGYSVSREKKESFPLTVTSAQKNPTAFYLCASSIISGGDDYTFGSGTRLTVV.

This chain links TRBV28 with TRBJ1-5; D gene ambiguous. This CDR3 contains 13 residues. Germline V gene data show CDR1 as MDHEN and CDR2 as SYDVKM. The V and J ends lost 5 bases and 3 bases respectively, with 8 bases between them. CDR3 loop: CASSPLSNQPQHF. The CDR3 DNA sequence: TGTGCCAGCAGTCCCCTTTCCAATCAGCCCCAGCATTTT.

This chain links TRBV10-2 with TRBJ1-6; D is uncertain. CDR1 is WSHSY and CDR2 is SAAADI in the germline V gene. The ends were cut back, 3 bases at V and 8 bases at J, with 5 bases in the middle. The CDR3 consists of 12 residues. CDR3 nucleotides: TGCGCCAGCAGTGACGTCCATTCACCCCTCCACTTT. It encodes CASSDVHSPLHF.

The rearrangement links TRBV9 to TRBJ2-7; D not resolved. The V gene's germline CDR1 is SGDLS and CDR2 YYNGEE. The CDR3 has 13 residues. With 0 bases removed from V and 3 bases from J, the gap between germline ends came to 7 bases. The CDR3 bases are TGTGCCAGCAGCGTAGACGGAGTCTACGAGCAGTACTTC. Protein sequence: CASSVDGVYEQYF.

The chain joins TRBV2 to TRBJ1-1, with 7 bases lining up with TRBD1. Germline loops: CDR1 SNHLY, CDR2 FYNNEI. The ends lost 2 bases at V and 1 base at J; junction bases unmatched: 13. The CDR3 is 18 amino acids. The CDR3 DNA reads as TGTGCCAGCAGTGAACTCCCGGGACAGATATTTTCGAACACTGAAGCTTTCTTT. Its protein product is CASSELPGQIFSNTEAFF.

This chain uses TRBV2 with TRBJ2-1; 9 bases match TRBD2. V trimming: 6 bases; J trimming: 9 bases; junction bases outside the gene matches: 12. CDR1 and CDR2 from the germline V gene are SNHLY and FYNNEI. This CDR3 comprises 15 residues. The CDR3 bases are TGTGCCAGCAGGCCCCCTAGCGGGGCCCTGGGTGAGCAGTTCTTC. Translated, it gives CASRPPSGALGEQFF.

The chain uses TRBV5-6 and TRBJ1-5; D perhaps matches TRBD1 (6 bases). The germline V gene has CDR1 SGHDT and CDR2 YYEEEE. This CDR3 comprises 15 residues. V lost 4 bases, J lost 6 bases, and 17 bases lay in between. CDR3 residues: CASSALGGALQPQHF. CDR3 in DNA: TGTGCCAGCAGCGCCCTGGGGGGGGCTCTTCAGCCCCAGCATTTT.

The V and J genes are TRBV9 and TRBJ2-7; 9 nucleotides agree with TRBD2. Unmatched junction bases numbered 15, after V lost 4 bases and J lost 1 base. Germline V gives CDR1 SGDLS, CDR2 YYNGEE. CDR3 length: 18 residues. This CDR3 is CASSPVALASGKSYEQYF. The CDR3, as DNA: TGTGCCAGCAGCCCAGTTGCCCTAGCTAGCGGGAAATCCTACGAGCAGTACTTC. The full variable domain, completed using reference TRBV9 and TRBJ2-7, is DSGVTQTPKHLITATGQRVTLRCSPRSGDLSVYWYQQSLDQGLQFLIQYYNGEERAKGNILERFSAQQFPDLHSELNLSSLELGDSALYFCASSPVALASGKSYEQYFGPGTRLTVT.

The rearrangement joins TRBV20-1 to TRBJ1-2; D remains unclear. V lost 6 bases, J lost 5 bases, and 10 bases lay in between. This CDR3 has 11 residues. Germline V gene sequence: CDR1 DFQATT, CDR2 SNEGSKA (reference sequence). As DNA, the CDR3 is TGCAGTGCCCCTCCGGAGTATGGCTACACCTTC. This encodes CSAPPEYGYTF.

This chain uses TRBV7-9 with TRBJ2-2, with 13 bases identical to TRBD2. Per the germline V gene, CDR1 is SEHNR and CDR2 is FQNEAQ (reference sequence). J lost 7 bases, V lost 4 bases, and 9 bases had no gene match. This CDR3 region has 17 residues. CDR3 DNA sequence: TGTGCCAGCAGCTGGGCCGGACTAGCGGGAGTTATCGGGGAGCTGTTTTTT. Protein sequence: CASSWAGLAGVIGELFF.

The genes are TRBV15 and TRBJ2-5; no reliable D call. Per germline, CDR1 LNHNV and CDR2 YYDKDF (reference sequence). The V end lost 3 bases, the J end lost 1 base, and 9 bases lay between the germline ends. This CDR3 has 14 amino acids. Here the CDR3 reads CATSRRSGQETQYF. In nucleotides, the CDR3 is TGTGCCACCAGCAGGCGTTCGGGCCAAGAGACCCAGTACTTC.

CDR3 residues: CASSFLGQNTGELFF. CDR3 coding DNA: TGTGCCAGCAGTTTCTTGGGACAGAACACCGGGGAGCTGTTTTTT. The genes are TRBV27 and TRBJ2-2; D might be TRBD1 (6 bases). The ends were cut back, 3 bases at V and 1 base at J, with 9 bases in the middle. The CDR3 runs to 15 residues. Per the germline V gene, CDR1 is MNHEY and CDR2 is SMNVEV (reference sequence).

This chain connects TRBV10-3 to TRBJ2-5; the match to TRBD2 covers 9 bases. Germline lookup yields CDR1 ENHRY and CDR2 SYGVKD. This CDR3 has 13 amino acids. V trimming: 10 bases; J trimming: 4 bases; junction bases outside the gene matches: 7. The CDR3 loop reads CANSGGFRETQYF. The DNA of the CDR3 is TGTGCCAATAGCGGGGGCTTTAGAGAGACCCAGTACTTC.

This clone was seen just once. This sequence joins TRBV27 and TRBJ2-2, with a possible D match to TRBD1 (5 bases). CDR3 length equals 15 residues. Germline lookup yields CDR1 MNHEY and CDR2 SMNVEV (reference sequence). Deletions cut 8 bases from V and 4 bases from J, with 17 bases between. CDR3 DNA sequence: TGTGCCAGCTCTCCCCGACAGACGAGCACCGGGGAGCTGTTTTTT. This gives the protein CASSPRQTSTGELFF.

This chain's CDR3 is CASSYSHTEAFF. CDR3 DNA sequence: TGTGCCAGCAGTTACTCGCACACTGAAGCTTTCTTT. The chain joins TRBV6-6 to TRBJ1-1; D not certain. Trimming left V 0 bases short and J 3 bases short, with 2 bases between. CDR1 MNHNY and CDR2 SVGAGI come from the germline V gene (reference sequence). This CDR3 spans 12 amino acids.

The chain uses TRBV2 and TRBJ1-5; no definite D call. CDR3 size: 15 residues. Per the germline V gene, CDR1 is SNHLY and CDR2 is FYNNEI. Trimming shortened V by 6 bases and J by 2 bases, and 14 bases separated the two germline ends. CDR3 DNA sequence: TGTGCCAGCAGATTAGTGGGCAGCGGCAATCAGCCCCAGCATTTT. It yields the protein CASRLVGSGNQPQHF.

The chain employs TRBV7-9 and TRBJ2-2; maybe TRBD2 (5 bases). This CDR3 comprises 18 residues. The V end was cut by 6 bases, the J end by 0 bases, with 20 bases between. CDR1 is SEHNR and CDR2 is FQNEAQ in the germline V gene (reference sequence). The chain's CDR3 is CASSPTIFSSANTGELFF. The CDR3 DNA sequence: TGTGCCAGCAGTCCGACTATCTTCTCCTCCGCGAACACCGGGGAGCTGTTTTTT. Looking up the rest from reference TRBV7-9 and TRBJ2-2 gives the full variable domain: DTGVSQNPRHKITKRGQNVTFRCDPISEHNRLYWYRQTLGQGPEFLTYFQNEAQLEKSRLLSDRFSAERPKGSFSTLEIQRTEQGDSAMYLCASSPTIFSSANTGELFFGEGSRLTVL.

Turning to this clone: This clone may be a read error of a much larger clone one base away. The J gene is TRBJ1-6, the V gene TRBV6-5; 7 positions agree with TRBD1. V was clipped by 10 bases and J by 10 bases; unmatched bases: 10. The germline V gene has CDR1 MNHEY and CDR2 SVGAGI. The CDR3 totals 13 residues. CDR3 amino acids: CATSTGDESPLHF. CDR3 bases: TGTGCCACCTCAACAGGGGACGAGTCACCCCTCCACTTT.

The chain combines TRBV27 with TRBJ2-1; 10 bases fit TRBD2. This CDR3 is 17 amino acids long. CDR1 is MNHEY and CDR2 is SMNVEV in the germline V gene (reference sequence). V shed 1 base, J shed 6 bases, and the junction held 9 bases outside the gene matches. CDR3 in amino acids: CASSLLASGGISNEQFF. CDR3 nucleotides: TGTGCCAGCAGTTTATTGGCTAGCGGGGGCATAAGCAATGAGCAGTTCTTC.

Here the CDR3 reads CASSLGNSPLHF. The CDR3 DNA is TGTGCCAGCAGCTTGGGGAATTCACCCCTCCACTTT. The rearrangement uses TRBV7-9 and TRBJ1-6; no clear D. CDR3 length: 12 amino acids. The ends were cut back, 3 bases at V and 7 bases at J, with 4 bases in the middle. The germline CDR1 and CDR2 sequences are SEHNR and FQNEAQ (reference sequence).

This clone was observed a few times. The chain recombines TRBV27 with TRBJ1-2; tentative D call: TRBD1 (5 bases). The CDR3 loop spans 14 amino acids. Germline lookup yields CDR1 MNHEY and CDR2 SMNVEV (reference sequence). Trimming took 2 bases from V and 6 from J, leaving 13 bases between them. The CDR3 DNA reads TGTGCCAGCAGTTTACAAGCAGGGTTACATGGCTACACCTTC. Translating gives CASSLQAGLHGYTF.

The rearrangement links TRBV11-2 to TRBJ2-5; TRBD2 matches 12 bases. Germline assignment: CDR1 SGHAT and CDR2 FQNNGV. The CDR3 length is 19 residues. With 7 bases clipped from V and 5 bases from J, the junction kept 20 bases outside the gene matches. CDR3 nucleotide sequence: TGTGCCAGCAACCGACAGGGGGGAGGACTAGCGGGGCCTGGCGAGACCCAGTACTTC. This codes for CASNRQGGGLAGPGETQYF.